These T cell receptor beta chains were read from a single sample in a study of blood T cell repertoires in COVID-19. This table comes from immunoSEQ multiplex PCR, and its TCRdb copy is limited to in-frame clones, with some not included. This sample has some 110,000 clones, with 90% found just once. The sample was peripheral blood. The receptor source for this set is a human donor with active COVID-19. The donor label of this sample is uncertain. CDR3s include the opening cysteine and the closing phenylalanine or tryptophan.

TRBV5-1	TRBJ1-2	CASSLFIPRALYGYTF
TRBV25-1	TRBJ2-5	CATTGGGETQYF
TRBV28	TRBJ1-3	CASSLPTGTASSGNTIYF
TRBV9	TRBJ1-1	CASTQVLRVNTEAFF
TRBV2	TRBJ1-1	CASSPTGGNTEAFF
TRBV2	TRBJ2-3	CASSVSRGLSTDTQYF
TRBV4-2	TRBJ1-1	CASTHPTDTEAFF
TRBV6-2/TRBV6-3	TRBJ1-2	CASSTATGTEFSYGYTF
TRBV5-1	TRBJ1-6	CASSEQGQSVGSPLHF
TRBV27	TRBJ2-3	CASADSTSTDTQYF
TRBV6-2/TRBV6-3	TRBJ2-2	CASSDPGATGELFF
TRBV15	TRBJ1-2	CATSTRQEANYGYTF
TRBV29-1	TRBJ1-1	CSVPGRGEAFF
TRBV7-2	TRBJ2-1	CASSPPSRDEQFF
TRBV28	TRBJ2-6	CASRKLAGGSSGANVLTF
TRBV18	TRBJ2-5	CASSPRTGGLETQYF
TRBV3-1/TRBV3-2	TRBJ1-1	CASSQDPRGFMNTEAFF
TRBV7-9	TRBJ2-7	CASSEGQGSYEQYF
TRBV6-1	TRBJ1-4	CASSEIGQGSEKLFF
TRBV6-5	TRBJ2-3	CASSPPSGGTDTQYF
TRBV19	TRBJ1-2	CASTPQGYYGYTF
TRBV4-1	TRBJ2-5	CASSQGQKETQYF
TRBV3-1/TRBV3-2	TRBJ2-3	CASSLFRGVGAQYF
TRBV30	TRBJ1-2	CAWREGIYGYTF
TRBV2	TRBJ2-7	CASSETRGSPFSAPYEQYF
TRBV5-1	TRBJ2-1	CASSLADSRNEQFF
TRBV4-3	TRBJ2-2	CASSQDTGGSYTGELFF
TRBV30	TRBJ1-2	CAWTGGYGYTF
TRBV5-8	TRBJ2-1	CASSLLTLAGDNEQFF
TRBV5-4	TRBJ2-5	CASSLATGDQETQYF
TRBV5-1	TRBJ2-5	CASSVGLVQETQYF
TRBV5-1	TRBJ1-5	CASSLDGTGSQPQHF
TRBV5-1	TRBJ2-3	CASSSRIRGDTQYF
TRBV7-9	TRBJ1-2	CASSRERTDEYGYTF
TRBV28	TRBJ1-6	CASSPVGGGVTNSPLHF
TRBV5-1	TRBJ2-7	CASSLNYNLDYEQYF